This T cell receptor (beta chain) is drawn from a study of T cells in Graves' hyperthyroidism and ophthalmopathy. Overall study results and limits: Appearing also in blood were most of the thyroid clonotypes expanded above 0.001.

Disease duration was under 3 months in the ophthalmopathy patients, who also had a Clinical Activity Score of at least 3 and a NOSPECS grade of at least 4. Clinical symptoms, serum thyroxine and TRAb, thyroid ultrasound and orbital computed tomography were used for the diagnoses. The PBMCs were sourced from fresh peripheral blood (about 9.7 ml). This clonotype was found many times. Its specificity is not known. Amplification of TCR beta CDR3 regions used RNA as the template. First-round RT-PCR with HTBI primers amplified the TCR CDR3 region. TCRdb called the multiplex PCR reads again in MiXCR, with one record for every CDR3 protein. The repertoire includes 530,000 or so distinct CDR3 sequences, less than 25% of them detected once, and approximately 10% sits in the top ten. Germline V gene sequence: CDR1 MNHEY, CDR2 SVGAGI. The V gene lost 0 bases and the J gene lost 0 bases, with 12 bases spanning the gap. This CDR3 has 16 amino acids.

Input material: blood. The chain has TRBV6-5 and TRBJ2-7; no clear D. The TCR sequence derives from a woman in her twenties or thirties with Graves' ophthalmopathy. The DNA of the CDR3 is TGTGCCAGCAGTTACTCGATGTGGGGTAGCTCCTACGAGCAGTACTTC. Amino acid sequence: CASSYSMWGSSYEQYF.